This passage covers 15 T cell receptor beta chains from one sample sequenced in a study of shared clonotypes between healthy human individuals. The assay was immunoSEQ multiplex PCR, and TCRdb's table has in-frame clones only and misses some. Seen here are nearly 2 million clones, about 95% observed once, and the top ten hold around 1%. The naive CD8 population came from CD45RO-negative cells selected for CCR7, without terminally differentiated effector memory CD45RA+ cells. What was sequenced was naive CD8+ T cells sorted from blood. The origin of the receptors is a young man in good health.

The chain recombines TRBV5-6 with TRBJ2-1, with D uncertain. The CDR3 runs to 12 residues. Germline-derived CDR1 and CDR2 are SGHDT and YYEEEE. Trimming removed 0 bases at V and 10 bases at J, with 8 bases between. CDR3 region: CASSLVPKEQFF. The CDR3 DNA reads as TGTGCCAGCAGCTTGGTTCCGAAAGAGCAGTTCTTC.

The genes are TRBV13 and TRBJ2-1; no clear D. CDR1 is PRHDT, CDR2 FYEKMQ, per germline (reference sequence). The CDR3 is made up of 16 amino acids. V lost 5 bases and J lost 0, with 14 bases in between. This chain's CDR3 is CASSQPPLSSYNEQFF. The CDR3 coding sequence is TGTGCCAGCAGCCAACCGCCACTAAGCTCCTACAATGAGCAGTTCTTC.

The V call is TRBV7-9, the J call TRBJ2-1, with 8 bases that match TRBD2. The CDR3 spans 15 residues. The germline gives CDR1 SEHNR, CDR2 FQNEAQ (reference sequence). Trimming took 2 bases from V and 9 from J; bases not matched to a gene: 9. DNA of the CDR3: TGTGCCAGCAGCTTAAGAGCGGGGGCCCCACCTGAGCAGTTCTTC. It specifies CASSLRAGAPPEQFF.

The V call is TRBV6-1, the J call TRBJ2-7; 7 bases are a match to TRBD2. Germline loops: CDR1 MNHNS, CDR2 SASEGT. The CDR3 length is 15 residues. Trimming removed 4 bases from V and 4 bases from J; junction bases left unmatched: 10. The CDR3 spells CASSGKLAPGYEQYF. The CDR3 nucleotides read TGTGCCAGCAGTGGTAAACTAGCGCCCGGGTACGAGCAGTACTTC.

The chain uses TRBV19 and TRBJ2-1; TRBD1 might be the D (7 bases). V was trimmed by 3 bases and J by 4 bases, leaving 13 bases between them. The germline CDR1 and CDR2 sequences are LNHDA and SQIVND (reference sequence). The CDR3 runs to 15 residues. The CDR3 region has the DNA TGTGCCAGTAGTATCGGCCAGGGGGGTTACAATGAGCAGTTCTTC. Its protein product is CASSIGQGGYNEQFF.

The chain uses TRBV29-1 and TRBJ2-2, with D tentatively TRBD1 (6 bases). Trimming removed 0 bases from V and 1 base from J, with 12 bases in between. The CDR3 is made up of 16 amino acids. Per germline, CDR1 SQVTM and CDR2 ANQGSEA. As DNA, the CDR3 is TGCAGCGTTGAAGAGGGTCCAGGGGTGAACACCGGGGAGCTGTTTTTT. This encodes CSVEEGPGVNTGELFF.

This clone showed up just once. The rearrangement links TRBV11-2 to TRBJ2-3, with 10 bases matching TRBD2. Losses at the gene ends were 0 bases for V and 0 bases for J; bases not matched to a gene: 9. The CDR3 length is 19 residues. Germline CDR1 SGHAT, CDR2 FQNNGV. CDR3 sequence (DNA): TGTGCCAGCAGCTTAGATCACCTAGCGGGAGCGACAAGCACAGATACGCAGTATTTT. This sequence encodes CASSLDHLAGATSTDTQYF. Looking up the rest from reference TRBV11-2 and TRBJ2-3 gives the full variable domain: EAGVAQSPRYKIIEKRQSVAFWCNPISGHATLYWYQQILGQGPKLLIQFQNNGVVDDSQLPKDRFSAERLKGVDSTLKIQPAKLEDSAVYLCASSLDHLAGATSTDTQYFGPGTRLTVL.

A word on this clone: Other DNA sequences in the same sample also yield this CDR3. This chain links TRBV6-6 with TRBJ2-2; D remains unclear. V gave up 4 bases and J gave up 4 bases, with 1 base separating them. Germline V CDR1 and CDR2: MNHNY, SVGAGI (reference sequence). CDR3 size: 11 residues. CDR3 sequence (DNA): TGTGCCAGCAGTTCCACCGGGGAGCTGTTTTTT. It translates to CASSSTGELFF.

The sample holds a few counts of this clone. This same CDR3 is encoded by further DNA sequences in the sample. V is TRBV4-1 and J is TRBJ1-1, with D uncertain. From germline, CDR1 is MGHRA and CDR2 YSYEKL. The CDR3 is 13 residues long. Trimming took off 3 bases at V and 8 bases at J, with 13 bases between the two ends. The chain's CDR3 is CASSQAPRTEAFF. The CDR3, as DNA: TGCGCCAGCAGCCAGGCTCCAAGGACGGAAGCTTTCTTT.

The V and J genes are TRBV7-9 and TRBJ1-1; D possibly corresponds to TRBD1 (5 bases). Trimming took off 7 bases at V and 3 bases at J, with 15 bases between the two ends. The CDR3 consists of 14 residues. The germline V gene encodes CDR1 SEHNR and CDR2 FQNEAQ (reference sequence). Written as DNA, the CDR3 is TGTGCCAGCACTCCGACTTGGGGGGACACTGAAGCTTTCTTT. This gives the protein CASTPTWGDTEAFF.

The V call is TRBV2, the J call TRBJ2-5, with TRBD1 matching 10 bases. Per the germline V gene, CDR1 is SNHLY and CDR2 is FYNNEI. CDR3 size: 16 residues. V was pared by 2 bases and J by 6 bases, with 9 bases of the junction left unmatched. The CDR3 reads CASSETGTGDPKTQYF. DNA for the CDR3: TGTGCCAGCAGTGAAACCGGGACAGGGGATCCAAAGACCCAGTACTTC.

As to this clone: Other DNA sequences of this sample code for an identical CDR3. As DNA, the CDR3 is TGTGCCAGCAGTGAGGGGTTCTCCTACGAGCAGTACTTC. This sequence encodes CASSEGFSYEQYF. The gene calls are TRBV2 and TRBJ2-7; D call uncertain. V shed 3 bases and J shed 0 bases, with 6 bases lying between them. Germline lookup yields CDR1 SNHLY and CDR2 FYNNEI. The CDR3 covers 13 residues.

This chain uses TRBV30 with TRBJ1-1; the match to TRBD1 covers 9 bases. The CDR3 contains 14 residues. Germline V lookup: CDR1 GTSNPN, CDR2 SVGIG (reference sequence). Trimming took 4 bases from V and 4 from J; bases not matched to a gene: 7. The DNA of the CDR3 is TGTGCCTGGACCTGGACAGGGGCTTTCACTGAAGCTTTCTTT. It specifies CAWTWTGAFTEAFF.

This clone was seen just once. V usage is TRBV27 and J usage is TRBJ1-1; D ambiguous. Trimming took off 5 bases at V and 2 bases at J, with 12 bases between the two ends. CDR1 MNHEY and CDR2 SMNVEV come from the germline V gene (reference sequence). The CDR3 runs to 14 residues. This CDR3 is CASSPNRGNTEAFF. The DNA for the CDR3 is TGTGCCAGCAGTCCAAACAGAGGAAACACTGAAGCTTTCTTT.

Points on this clone: The junction and the germline gene differ at one end; a read error may be behind it. The chain joins TRBV5-1 to TRBJ1-2, with TRBD1 identical over 9 bases. Germline V gene data show CDR1 as SGHRS and CDR2 as YFSETQ. This CDR3 comprises 16 residues. This CDR3 reads CANSLGAPGQGDIRTF. CDR3 in DNA: TGCGCCAACAGCTTGGGGGCACCGGGACAGGGCGACATAAGGACCTTC.